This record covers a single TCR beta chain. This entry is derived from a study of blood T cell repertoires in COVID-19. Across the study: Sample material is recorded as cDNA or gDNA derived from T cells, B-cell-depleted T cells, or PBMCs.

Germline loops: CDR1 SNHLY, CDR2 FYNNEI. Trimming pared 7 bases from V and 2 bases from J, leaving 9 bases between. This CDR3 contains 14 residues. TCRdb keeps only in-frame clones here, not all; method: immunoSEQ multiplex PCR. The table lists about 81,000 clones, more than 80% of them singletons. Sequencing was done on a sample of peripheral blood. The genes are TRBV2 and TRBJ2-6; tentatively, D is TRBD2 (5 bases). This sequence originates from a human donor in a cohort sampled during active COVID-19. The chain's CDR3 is CASKSGTGANVLTF. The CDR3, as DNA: TGTGCCAGCAAGTCGGGGACTGGGGCCAACGTCCTGACTTTC.